Following are 27 T cell receptor beta chains from one sample sequenced in a study of shared clonotypes between healthy human individuals. Positively selected for CCR7, the CD45RO-negative cells used as naive CD8 cells excluded terminally differentiated effector memory CD45RA+ cells. Using immunoSEQ multiplex PCR, the repertoire was profiled, and TCRdb retains in-frame clones only, with some absent. The table shows roughly 1,800,000 clones, with about 95% occurring only once. The sequencing input was naive CD8+ T cells sorted from blood. These receptors were obtained from a man between 18 and 35 years old in good health.

CDR3 sequence: CASSLDMTGDGYTF. The CDR3, as DNA: TGTGCCAGCAGCTTAGACATGACAGGAGATGGCTACACCTTC. The chain joins TRBV11-2 to TRBJ1-2; maybe TRBD1 (6 bases). The V gene lost 0 bases and the J gene lost 6 bases, with 11 bases spanning the gap. This CDR3 is 14 amino acids long. Germline assignment: CDR1 SGHAT and CDR2 FQNNGV.

The chain couples TRBV7-6 to TRBJ2-7, with TRBD1 identical over 7 bases. The CDR3 runs 15 residues. The V segment lost 3 bases and the J segment 7 bases; nucleotides outside the gene matches: 12. The V gene's germline CDR1 is SGHVS and CDR2 FNYEAQ. The CDR3 bases are TGTGCCAGCAGCTTGTCCTGGCAGGGGGACGGGGAGCAGTACTTC. Translating it yields CASSLSWQGDGEQYF. Full variable domain (outside the CDR3, taken from reference TRBV7-6 and TRBJ2-7): GAGVSQSPRYKVTKRGQDVALRCDPISGHVSLYWYRQALGQGPEFLTYFNYEAQQDKSGLPNDRFSAERPEGSISTLTIQRTEQRDSAMYRCASSLSWQGDGEQYFGPGTRLTVT.

This clone was recorded once. The junction does not match germline at one end; this may be a read error. The gene calls are TRBV30 and TRBJ2-2; 11 nucleotides line up with TRBD2. The germline V gene has CDR1 GTSNPN and CDR2 SVGIG (reference sequence). The CDR3 spans 15 residues. CDR3: CAGRLAGLFTGELFF. In DNA form, the CDR3 reads TGTGCCGGGAGACTAGCGGGGCTTTTTACCGGGGAGCTGTTTTTT.

To note about this clone: Different DNA sequences within this sample yield the same CDR3. The genes are TRBV6-5 and TRBJ2-7, with 14 positions matching TRBD2. This CDR3 is built from 15 residues. The V and J ends lost 6 bases and 3 bases, in that order; junction bases with no gene match: 4. Germline loops: CDR1 MNHEY, CDR2 SVGAGI. The CDR3, as DNA: TGTGCCAGCAGCTCCGGGACTAGCGGGAGCTACGAGCAGTACTTC. This translates into CASSSGTSGSYEQYF.

The J gene is TRBJ1-2, the V gene TRBV6-1, with 7 nucleotides matching TRBD1. The CDR3 is made up of 15 amino acids. V gave up 8 bases and J gave up 4 bases; unmatched junction bases: 13. Germline assignment: CDR1 MNHNS and CDR2 SASEGT. Here the CDR3 DNA reads TGTGCCAGCGGGGAAGAGGGGGCAGGGGGCTATGGCTACACCTTC. Residues: CASGEEGAGGYGYTF.

The chain recombines TRBV7-9 with TRBJ2-2, with D maybe TRBD2 (5 bases). This CDR3 has 16 residues. Germline CDR1 and CDR2: SEHNR and FQNEAQ (reference sequence). V shed 6 bases and J shed 0 bases, with 14 bases lying between them. The CDR3 bases are TGTGCCAGCAGTCCTTACGGACTTGCGAACACCGGGGAGCTGTTTTTT. As protein: CASSPYGLANTGELFF.

This rearrangement joins TRBV6-1 to TRBJ2-1; 14 nucleotides line up with TRBD2. The trim removed 2 bases at V and 2 bases at J, leaving 5 bases unmatched. The germline CDR1 and CDR2 sequences are MNHNS and SASEGT. This CDR3 is 18 amino acids long. The CDR3 sequence is CASSEQTSGRVPYNEQFF. The DNA for the CDR3 is TGTGCCAGCAGTGAACAGACTAGCGGGAGGGTACCCTACAATGAGCAGTTCTTC.

V and J are TRBV27 and TRBJ2-1; D uncertain. The CDR3 runs 15 residues. Germline V gene lookup returns CDR1 MNHEY and CDR2 SMNVEV (reference sequence). V was cut by 5 bases and J by 2 bases, with 13 bases left in between. For the CDR3, the DNA is TGTGCCAGCAGTCCTCAGGCCCGCCCCTACAATGAGCAGTTCTTC. Its translation is CASSPQARPYNEQFF.

The V call is TRBV4-1, the J call TRBJ2-7, with 7 bases identical to TRBD2. Germline trimming cut 4 bases from V and 0 bases from J; bases unmatched to any gene: 18. CDR1 and CDR2 (germline): MGHRA, YSYEKL. The CDR3 is made up of 19 amino acids. The CDR3 spells CASSRIHAASGRSSYEQYF. The CDR3 nucleotides read TGCGCCAGCAGCCGAATACACGCGGCTAGCGGAAGGAGCTCCTACGAGCAGTACTTC.

The V call is TRBV9, the J call TRBJ2-3, with D perhaps TRBD2 (6 bases). V was trimmed by 3 bases and J by 6 bases, leaving 11 bases between them. The germline gives CDR1 SGDLS, CDR2 YYNGEE. The length of the CDR3 is 13 residues. CDR3 sequence reads: CASSGSRGDTQYF. As DNA, the CDR3 is TGTGCCAGCAGCGGCTCCCGGGGGGATACGCAGTATTTT.

The chain carries TRBV4-3 and TRBJ2-5, with 12 bases lining up with TRBD2. The CDR3 extends over 16 amino acids. Germline V gene data show CDR1 as LGHNA and CDR2 as YSLEER. J gave up 6 bases and V 0 bases, and 5 bases lay outside the gene matches. CDR3: CASSQDLAGGVQTQYF. For the CDR3, the DNA is TGCGCCAGCAGCCAAGATCTAGCGGGAGGGGTTCAGACCCAGTACTTC.

A word on this clone: Other DNA sequences in the sample encode the same CDR3. The V call is TRBV7-9, the J call TRBJ2-5; D is possibly TRBD1 (6 bases). The V end was cut by 1 base, the J end by 1 base, with 7 bases between. Per germline, CDR1 SEHNR and CDR2 FQNEAQ (reference sequence). This CDR3 spans 14 amino acids. Here the CDR3 reads CASSLGGGQETQYF. CDR3 bases: TGTGCCAGCAGCTTAGGAGGGGGCCAAGAGACCCAGTACTTC.

V and J are TRBV2 and TRBJ1-5; 7 bases align to TRBD1. J gave up 4 bases and V 2 bases, and 5 bases lay outside the gene matches. The CDR3 extends over 15 amino acids. Germline-derived CDR1 and CDR2 are SNHLY and FYNNEI. The CDR3 DNA reads as TGTGCCAGCAGTGAAAGGGACAGAGCAAATCAGCCCCAGCATTTT. Its translation is CASSERDRANQPQHF.

The chain employs TRBV2 and TRBJ2-7; weak D call: TRBD2 (6 bases). The V gene lost 3 bases and the J gene lost 6 bases, with 15 bases spanning the gap. Per the germline V gene, CDR1 is SNHLY and CDR2 is FYNNEI. This CDR3 is built from 14 residues. Here the CDR3 DNA reads TGTGCCAGCAGTGAGCCGGAAGGAGGGCTCGAGCAGTACTTC. Its translation is CASSEPEGGLEQYF. Complete variable domain (other parts from reference TRBV2 and TRBJ2-7): EPEVTQTPSHQVTQMGQEVILRCVPISNHLYFYWYRQILGQKVEFLVSFYNNEISEKSEIFDDQFSVERPDGSNFTLKIRSTKLEDSAMYFCASSEPEGGLEQYFGPGTRLTVT.

V gene TRBV5-1 combines with J gene TRBJ1-2, with TRBD1 as a possible D gene (6 bases). Germline V lookup: CDR1 SGHRS, CDR2 YFSETQ. V was cut by 0 bases and J by 4 bases, with 13 bases left in between. This CDR3 has 15 amino acids. CDR3 DNA: TGCGCCAGCAGCTTGGACGGGGGCCCGGCCTATGGCTACACCTTC. This sequence encodes CASSLDGGPAYGYTF. Using reference TRBV5-1 and TRBJ1-2 for the parts outside the CDR3, the full variable domain is KAGVTQTPRYLIKTRGQQVTLSCSPISGHRSVSWYQQTPGQGLQFLFEYFSETQRNKGNFPGRFSGRQFSNSRSEMNVSTLELGDSALYLCASSLDGGPAYGYTFGSGTRLTVV.

The genes are TRBV13 and TRBJ1-1; D unresolved. Germline V gene data show CDR1 as PRHDT and CDR2 as FYEKMQ (reference sequence). Trimming shortened V by 7 bases and J by 2 bases, and 14 bases separated the two germline ends. The CDR3 extends over 14 amino acids. For the CDR3, the DNA is TGTGCCAGCAATCATGGTTTAGAAAACACTGAAGCTTTCTTT. The encoded protein is CASNHGLENTEAFF.

This clone was counted once. The sample holds other DNA sequences that translate to the same CDR3. J is TRBJ2-7 and V is TRBV5-6; D is undetermined. Germline CDR1 and CDR2: SGHDT and YYEEEE. The germline V and J ends were trimmed by 0 bases and 0 bases, with 7 bases remaining between them. The CDR3 runs 14 residues. CDR3 DNA sequence: TGTGCCAGCAGCTTGGGTGGCAGCTCCTACGAGCAGTACTTC. It specifies CASSLGGSSYEQYF.

This chain uses TRBV7-9 with TRBJ1-5, with 11 nucleotides matching TRBD1. From germline, CDR1 is SEHNR and CDR2 FQNEAQ (reference sequence). The CDR3 is 15 residues long. Trimming at V came to 5 bases and at J to 5 bases, leaving 5 bases not matched to a gene. Here the CDR3 reads CASSPGQGADQPQHF. CDR3 nucleotides: TGTGCCAGCAGCCCCGGACAGGGGGCTGATCAGCCCCAGCATTTT.

For the CDR3, the DNA is TGCGCCAGCAGCCTGACAGGGAGTGAGCAGTTCTTC. Translated: CASSLTGSEQFF. The rearrangement uses TRBV4-1 and TRBJ2-1, with TRBD1 matching over 7 bases. Looked up from germline, CDR1 is MGHRA and CDR2 is YSYEKL. The ends lost 4 bases at V and 9 bases at J; junction bases unmatched: 3. There are 12 residues in the CDR3.

V is TRBV28 and J is TRBJ2-6, with D tentatively TRBD1 (6 bases). V lost 6 bases to trimming and J lost 0 bases, with 15 bases between them. This CDR3 region has 17 residues. The germline V gene has CDR1 MDHEN and CDR2 SYDVKM. The CDR3 protein is CASSSPRTDSGANVLTF. CDR3 sequence (DNA): TGTGCCAGCAGCTCCCCAAGGACAGACTCTGGGGCCAACGTCCTGACTTTC.

The chain uses TRBV14 and TRBJ1-4; D unclear. V was pared by 0 bases and J by 7 bases, with 15 bases between. Germline V CDR1 and CDR2: SGHDN, FVKESK. CDR3 length equals 16 residues. CDR3 residues: CASSQEVQPSGEKLFF. In DNA, the CDR3 is TGTGCCAGCAGCCAAGAGGTCCAGCCATCGGGTGAAAAACTGTTTTTT.

J is TRBJ2-1 and V is TRBV6-1; 9 nucleotides agree with TRBD2. Per the germline V gene, CDR1 is MNHNS and CDR2 is SASEGT. The CDR3 consists of 15 residues. The V and J ends lost 7 bases and 7 bases, in that order; junction bases with no gene match: 11. Here the CDR3 DNA reads TGTGCCAGCACCGCGTTAGCGGGGGTGGTAAATGAGCAGTTCTTC. Its translation is CASTALAGVVNEQFF.

Comments on this clone: In the same sample, other DNA sequences code for this CDR3. This chain links TRBV4-3 with TRBJ2-7; 9 positions agree with TRBD1. CDR1 is LGHNA, CDR2 YSLEER, per germline. This CDR3 contains 15 residues. J lost 0 bases, V lost 6 bases, and 6 bases had no gene match. The CDR3 sequence: CASSPGTGSSYEQYF. In nucleotides, the CDR3 is TGCGCCAGCAGTCCCGGGACAGGGAGCTCCTACGAGCAGTACTTC.

V gene TRBV6-5 combines with J gene TRBJ1-2; TRBD1 matches at 11 bases. Germline assignment: CDR1 MNHEY and CDR2 SVGAGI. The J segment lost 4 bases and the V segment lost 5 bases, leaving 6 bases of the junction unmatched. This CDR3 has 15 amino acids. The CDR3 DNA reads TGTGCCAGCAGTACTTCCGGGACAGGGGGCTATGGCTACACCTTC. Encoded protein: CASSTSGTGGYGYTF.

V is TRBV5-4 and J is TRBJ1-2; D is uncertain. The CDR3 sequence is 13 residues long. CDR1 and CDR2 from the germline V gene are SGHNT and YYREEE (reference sequence). Deletions cut 4 bases from V and 8 bases from J, with 15 bases between. The CDR3 region has the DNA TGTGCCAGCAGCGGGCTGACCGATTGGGGCTACACCTTC. It is translated as CASSGLTDWGYTF.

This rearrangement joins TRBV27 to TRBJ1-6; 8 bases line up with TRBD1. The CDR3 is 17 amino acids. The J segment lost 6 bases and the V segment lost 5 bases, leaving 12 bases of the junction unmatched. Germline V gives CDR1 MNHEY, CDR2 SMNVEV (reference sequence). Here the CDR3 reads CASSLRQGKYFNSPLHF. Here the CDR3 DNA reads TGTGCCAGCAGTCTACGACAGGGGAAGTATTTTAATTCACCCCTCCACTTT.

The chain carries TRBV7-8 and TRBJ1-1; 9 bases align to TRBD1. J gave up 4 bases and V 2 bases, and 8 bases lay outside the gene matches. The germline V gene encodes CDR1 SGHVS and CDR2 FQNEAQ. The CDR3 sequence is 16 residues long. CDR3 in amino acids: CASSLILGDRATEAFF. The CDR3 region has the DNA TGTGCCAGCAGCTTAATCCTGGGGGACAGGGCCACTGAAGCTTTCTTT.